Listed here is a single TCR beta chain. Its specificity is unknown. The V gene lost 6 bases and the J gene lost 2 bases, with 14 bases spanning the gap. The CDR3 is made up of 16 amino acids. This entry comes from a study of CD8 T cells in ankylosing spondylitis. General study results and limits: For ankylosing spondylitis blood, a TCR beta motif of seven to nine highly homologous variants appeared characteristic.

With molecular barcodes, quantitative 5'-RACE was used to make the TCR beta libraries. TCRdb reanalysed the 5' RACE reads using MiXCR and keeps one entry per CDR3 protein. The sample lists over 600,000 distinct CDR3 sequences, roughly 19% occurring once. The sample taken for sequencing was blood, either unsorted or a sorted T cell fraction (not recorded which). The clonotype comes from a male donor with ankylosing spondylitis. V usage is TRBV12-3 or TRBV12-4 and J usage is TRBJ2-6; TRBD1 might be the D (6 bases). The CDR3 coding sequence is TGTGCCAGCAGGTCGGACAGATCCACTGGGGCCAACGTCCTGACTTTC. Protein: CASRSDRSTGANVLTF.